The 3 T cell receptor beta chains below all came from one sample that was sequenced in a study of blood T cell repertoires in COVID-19. The repertoire was sequenced with immunoSEQ multiplex PCR; TCRdb's copy has only in-frame clones and lacks some. Altogether about 190,000 clones are present, about 88% being singletons, with the ten largest covering around 1.1%. Sequenced sample: peripheral blood. These TCRs come from a man aged 25-40 years with acute or convalescent COVID-19.

The chain employs TRBV20-1 and TRBJ2-3, with D hard to call. Germline CDR1 and CDR2: DFQATT and SNEGSKA (reference sequence). This CDR3 region has 10 residues. CDR3 residues: CSQNTDTQYF. The CDR3 DNA is TGCAGCCAGAACACAGATACGCAGTATTTT.

In nucleotides, the CDR3 is TGCAGCGCGGGACAGGCGAACACTGAAGCTTTCTTT. Protein product: CSAGQANTEAFF. The J gene is TRBJ1-1, the V gene TRBV29-1; 8 bases line up with TRBD1. The trim removed 7 bases at V and 1 base at J, leaving 2 bases unmatched. CDR3 length: 12 amino acids. Germline V gene data show CDR1 as SQVTM and CDR2 as ANQGSEA.

The chain carries TRBV6-5 and TRBJ2-3, with D perhaps matching TRBD2 (6 bases). Germline CDR1 MNHEY, CDR2 SVGAGI. The CDR3 is 13 residues long. V was pared by 11 bases and J by 6 bases, with 18 bases between. Here the CDR3 DNA reads TGTGCCGCCCCCCAGGGAGGTGAGGATACGCAGTATTTT. Translation: CAAPQGGEDTQYF.